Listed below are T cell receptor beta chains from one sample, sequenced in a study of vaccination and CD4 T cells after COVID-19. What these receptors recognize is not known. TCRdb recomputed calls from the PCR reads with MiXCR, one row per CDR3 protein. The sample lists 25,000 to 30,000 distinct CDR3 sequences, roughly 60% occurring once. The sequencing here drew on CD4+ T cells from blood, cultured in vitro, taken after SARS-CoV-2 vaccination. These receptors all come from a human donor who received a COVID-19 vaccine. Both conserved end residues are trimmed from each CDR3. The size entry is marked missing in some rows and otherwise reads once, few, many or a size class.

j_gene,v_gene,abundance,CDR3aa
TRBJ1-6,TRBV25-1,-,ASSRAGFTAPLH
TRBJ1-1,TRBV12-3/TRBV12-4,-,ASSRTSVNTEAF
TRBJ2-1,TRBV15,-,ATRKGRSSYNEQF
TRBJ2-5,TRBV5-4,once,ASSLGTATQETQY
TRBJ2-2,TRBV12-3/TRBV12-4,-,ASSSQQGLGAGELF
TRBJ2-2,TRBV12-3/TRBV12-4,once,ASRNRQGAGGELF
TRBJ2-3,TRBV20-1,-,SASDTSGGDTQY
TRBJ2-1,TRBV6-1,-,ASRGGQGVNEQF
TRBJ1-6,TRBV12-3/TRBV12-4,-,ASSLSSSYNSPLH
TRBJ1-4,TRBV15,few,ATSRRGQRTNEKLF
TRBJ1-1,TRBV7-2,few,ASSLDYRGSSEAF
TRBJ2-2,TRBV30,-,AWAPNRGGTGELF
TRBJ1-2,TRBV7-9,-,ASSFGLTYGYT
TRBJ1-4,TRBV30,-,AWSVPLREKLF
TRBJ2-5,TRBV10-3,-,AISERASGQETQY
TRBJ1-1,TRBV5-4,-,ASSNNMNTEAF